Sequencing of this T cell receptor beta chain was carried out in a study of blood T cell repertoires in COVID-19. Study-wide background: In each case, the material was cDNA or gDNA derived from T cells, B-cell-depleted T cells, or PBMCs.

Germline V CDR1 and CDR2: LGHDT, YNNKEL (reference sequence). CDR3 length: 16 amino acids. V trimming: 8 bases; J trimming: 5 bases; junction bases outside the gene matches: 17. Per the authors' pipeline: Scientists estimated how many nucleated cells there were by amplifying reference gene primers. This table comes from immunoSEQ multiplex PCR, and its TCRdb copy is limited to in-frame clones, with some not included. For V, J and clone size, that table is used; D and trimming come from the DNA. The data hold some 150,000 clones, with roughly 86% observed a single time. This clone came up a few times. J is TRBJ2-5 and V is TRBV3-1 (or the pseudogene TRBV3-2), with 7 bases lining up with TRBD2. Sequencing input: peripheral blood. The receptor was isolated from a man between 65 and 85 years old with acute or convalescent COVID-19. The CDR3 DNA reads as TGTGCCAGCTACCACTGGTGGGGCGGGGGTACGGAGACCCAGTACTTC. It is translated as CASYHWWGGGTETQYF.